These T cell receptor beta chains were read from a single sample in a study of monozygotic twins with inflammatory bowel disease. TCRdb reanalyzed the 5' RACE reads, giving one entry per CDR3 protein sequence and no DNA. This repertoire includes 300,000 to 350,000 distinct CDR3 sequences. Specimen: blood. Receptors were obtained from a human donor with ulcerative colitis or Crohn's disease, or a healthy co-twin of an affected twin (not recorded which). Both conserved end residues are part of each CDR3.

CDR3 length	V gene	J gene	CDR3 protein
15	TRBV2	TRBJ2-1	CASSVGLAGADEQFF
14	TRBV24-1	TRBJ2-1	CATQTSGRAGEQFF
13	TRBV18	TRBJ1-1	CASSGQMNTEAFF
15	TRBV27	TRBJ2-2	CASSLWGGNTGELFF
11	TRBV2	TRBJ1-2	CARLSAYGYTF
13	TRBV27	TRBJ2-7	CASSLNRADEQYF
15	TRBV11-2	TRBJ2-5	CASSLDSRAGETQYF
13	TRBV7-9	TRBJ1-2	CASSEGQGGGYTF
15	TRBV7-2	TRBJ1-2	CASSLVHSRMDGYTF
16	TRBV5-1	TRBJ1-5	CASSLLPTQGGQPQLF
16	TRBV5-5	TRBJ2-1	CASSLVGSGRTNEQFF
16	TRBV5-1	TRBJ2-3	CASSLIADRGGDTQYF
16	TRBV7-3	TRBJ2-3	CASSLGGGRAADTQYF
13	TRBV12-3/TRBV12-4	TRBJ2-1	CASNRDPYNEQFF
15	TRBV6-1	TRBJ2-1	CASTRPTSGGPEQFF